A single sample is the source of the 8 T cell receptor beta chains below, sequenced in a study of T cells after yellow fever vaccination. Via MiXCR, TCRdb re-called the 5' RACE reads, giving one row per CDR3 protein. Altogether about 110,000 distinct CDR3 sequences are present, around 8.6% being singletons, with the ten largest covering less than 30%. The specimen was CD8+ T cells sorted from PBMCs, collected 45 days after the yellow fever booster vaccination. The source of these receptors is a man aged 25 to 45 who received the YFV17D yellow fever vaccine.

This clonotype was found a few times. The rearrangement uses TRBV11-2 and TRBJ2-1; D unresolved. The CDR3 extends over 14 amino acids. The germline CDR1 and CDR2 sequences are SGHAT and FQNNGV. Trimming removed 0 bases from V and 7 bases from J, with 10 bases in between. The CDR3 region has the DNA TGTGCCAGCAGCTTAGATCCCTTTCCAAATGAGCAGTTCTTC. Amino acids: CASSLDPFPNEQFF.

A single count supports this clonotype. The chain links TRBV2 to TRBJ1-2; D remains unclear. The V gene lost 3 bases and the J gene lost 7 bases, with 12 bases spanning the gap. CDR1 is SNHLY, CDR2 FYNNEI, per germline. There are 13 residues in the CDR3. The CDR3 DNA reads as TGTGCCAGCAGTGAGGCGGGAGAAGGTGGCTACACCTTC. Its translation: CASSEAGEGGYTF.

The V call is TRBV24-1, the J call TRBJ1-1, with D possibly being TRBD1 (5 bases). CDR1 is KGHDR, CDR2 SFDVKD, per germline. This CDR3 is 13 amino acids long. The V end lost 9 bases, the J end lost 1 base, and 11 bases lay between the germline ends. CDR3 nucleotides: TGTGCCACCTCACTTACAGGGAACACTGAAGCTTTCTTT. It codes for CATSLTGNTEAFF.

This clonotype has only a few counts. The CDR3 is CAAAWLAGEETQYF. CDR3 nucleotides: TGTGCCGCGGCCTGGCTAGCGGGAGAAGAGACCCAGTACTTC. The V gene is TRBV28, the J gene TRBJ2-5, with TRBD2 matching over 10 bases. There are 14 residues in the CDR3. The germline V gene encodes CDR1 MDHEN and CDR2 SYDVKM. After removal of 11 bases from V and 3 bases from J, the junction contained 9 bases not matched to a gene.

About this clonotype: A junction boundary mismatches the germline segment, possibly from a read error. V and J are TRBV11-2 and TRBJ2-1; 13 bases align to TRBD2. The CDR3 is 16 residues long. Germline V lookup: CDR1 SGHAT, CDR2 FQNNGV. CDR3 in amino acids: CASSSKGGLAGAGGVF. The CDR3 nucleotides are TGTGCCAGCAGCTCCAAAGGCGGACTAGCGGGAGCTGGAGGGGTCTTC.

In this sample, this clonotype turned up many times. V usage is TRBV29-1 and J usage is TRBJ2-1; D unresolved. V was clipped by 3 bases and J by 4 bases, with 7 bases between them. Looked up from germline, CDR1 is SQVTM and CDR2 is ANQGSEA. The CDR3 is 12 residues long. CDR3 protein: CSVDTAYNEQFF. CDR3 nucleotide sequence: TGCAGCGTTGATACAGCATACAATGAGCAGTTCTTC.

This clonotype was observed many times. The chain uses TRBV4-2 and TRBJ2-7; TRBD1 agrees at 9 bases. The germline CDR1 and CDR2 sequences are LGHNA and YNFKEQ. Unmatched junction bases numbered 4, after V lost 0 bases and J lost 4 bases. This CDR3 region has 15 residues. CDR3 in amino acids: CASSQDGQGWYEQYF. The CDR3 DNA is TGTGCCAGCAGCCAAGATGGACAGGGGTGGTACGAGCAGTACTTC.

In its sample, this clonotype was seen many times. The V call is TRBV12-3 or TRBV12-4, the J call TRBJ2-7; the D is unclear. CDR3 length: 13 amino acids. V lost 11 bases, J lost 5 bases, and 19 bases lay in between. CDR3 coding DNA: TGTGCCTGTTCCCAGGCGGATTGGGACGAGCAGTACTTC. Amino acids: CACSQADWDEQYF.